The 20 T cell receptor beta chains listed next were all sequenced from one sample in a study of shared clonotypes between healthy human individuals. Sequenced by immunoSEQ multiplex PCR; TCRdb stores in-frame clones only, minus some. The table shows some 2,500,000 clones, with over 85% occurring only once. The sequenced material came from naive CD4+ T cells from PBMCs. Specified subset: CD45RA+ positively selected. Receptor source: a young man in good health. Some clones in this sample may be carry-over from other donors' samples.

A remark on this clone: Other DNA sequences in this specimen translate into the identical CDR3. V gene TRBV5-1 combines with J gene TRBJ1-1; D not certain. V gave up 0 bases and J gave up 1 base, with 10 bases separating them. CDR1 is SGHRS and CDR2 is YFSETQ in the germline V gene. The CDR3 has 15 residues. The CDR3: CASSLGGRTNTEAFF. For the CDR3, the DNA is TGCGCCAGCAGCTTGGGAGGCAGGACGAACACTGAAGCTTTCTTT.

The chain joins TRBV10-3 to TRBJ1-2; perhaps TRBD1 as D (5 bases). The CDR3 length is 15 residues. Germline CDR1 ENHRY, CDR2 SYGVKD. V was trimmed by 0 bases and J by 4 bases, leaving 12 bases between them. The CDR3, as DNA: TGTGCCATCAGTGAGTCGAGCGGGGCGTTCTATGGCTACACCTTC. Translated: CAISESSGAFYGYTF.

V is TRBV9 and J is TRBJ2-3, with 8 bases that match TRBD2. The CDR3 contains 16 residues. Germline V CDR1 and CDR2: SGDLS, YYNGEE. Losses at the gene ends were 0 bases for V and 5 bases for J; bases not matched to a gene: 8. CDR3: CASSVESGRWLDTQYF. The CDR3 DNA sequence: TGTGCCAGCAGCGTAGAAAGCGGGAGATGGCTAGATACGCAGTATTTT.

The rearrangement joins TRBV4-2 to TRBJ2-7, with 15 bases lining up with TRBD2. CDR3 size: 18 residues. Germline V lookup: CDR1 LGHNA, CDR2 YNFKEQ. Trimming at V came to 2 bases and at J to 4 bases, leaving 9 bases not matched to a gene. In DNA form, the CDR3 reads TGTGCCAGCAGCCAACTGTCCGGGACTAGCGGGGGGATTTACGAGCAGTACTTC. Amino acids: CASSQLSGTSGGIYEQYF.

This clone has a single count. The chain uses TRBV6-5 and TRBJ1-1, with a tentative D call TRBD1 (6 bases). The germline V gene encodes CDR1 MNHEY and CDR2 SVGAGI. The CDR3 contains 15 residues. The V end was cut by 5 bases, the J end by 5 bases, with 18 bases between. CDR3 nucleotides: TGTGCCAGCAGTCGTCGGAGGGGGGCGAAGACTGAAGCTTTCTTT. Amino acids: CASSRRRGAKTEAFF.

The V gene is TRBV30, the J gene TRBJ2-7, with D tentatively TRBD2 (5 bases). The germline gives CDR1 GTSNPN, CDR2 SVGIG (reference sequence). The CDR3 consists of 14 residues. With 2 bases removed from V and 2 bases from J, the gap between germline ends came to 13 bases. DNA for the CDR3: TGTGCCTGGAGTTCTGGACTCCAGGCCTACGAGCAGTACTTC. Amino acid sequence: CAWSSGLQAYEQYF.

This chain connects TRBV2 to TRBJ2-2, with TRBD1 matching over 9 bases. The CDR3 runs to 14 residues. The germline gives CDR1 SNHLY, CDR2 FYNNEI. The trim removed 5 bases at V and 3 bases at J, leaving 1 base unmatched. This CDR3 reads CASSRQGDTGELFF. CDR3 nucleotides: TGTGCCAGCAGTCGACAGGGGGACACCGGGGAGCTGTTTTTT.

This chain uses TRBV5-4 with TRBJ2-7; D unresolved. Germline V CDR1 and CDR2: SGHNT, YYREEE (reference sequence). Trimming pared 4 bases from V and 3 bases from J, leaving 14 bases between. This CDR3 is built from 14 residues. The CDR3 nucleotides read TGTGCCAGCAGCCACACAAAAGGCAACTACGAGCAGTACTTC. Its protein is CASSHTKGNYEQYF.

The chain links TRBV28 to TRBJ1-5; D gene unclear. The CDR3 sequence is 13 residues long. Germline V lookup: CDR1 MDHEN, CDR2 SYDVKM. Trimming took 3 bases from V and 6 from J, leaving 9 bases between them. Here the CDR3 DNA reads TGTGCCAGCAGTTTCGGGCCCCCTCAGCCCCAGCATTTT. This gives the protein CASSFGPPQPQHF.

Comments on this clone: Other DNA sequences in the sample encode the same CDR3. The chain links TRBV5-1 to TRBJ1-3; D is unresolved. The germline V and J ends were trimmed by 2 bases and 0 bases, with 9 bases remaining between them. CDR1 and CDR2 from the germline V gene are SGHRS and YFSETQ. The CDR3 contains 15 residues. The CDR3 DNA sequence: TGCGCCAGCAGCTTAGCGGGAACCTCTGGAAACACCATATATTTT. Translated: CASSLAGTSGNTIYF.

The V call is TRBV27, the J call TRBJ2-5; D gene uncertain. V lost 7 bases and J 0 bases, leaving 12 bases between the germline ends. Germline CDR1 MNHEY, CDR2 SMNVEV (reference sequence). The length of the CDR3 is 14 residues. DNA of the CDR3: TGTGCCAGCAAACCTGAAGGCTACCAAGAGACCCAGTACTTC. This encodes CASKPEGYQETQYF.

This chain's CDR3 is CAISAAAGGSEQYF. DNA of the CDR3: TGTGCCATCAGTGCGGCTGCAGGGGGAAGTGAGCAGTACTTC. The chain links TRBV10-3 to TRBJ2-7; 7 bases map to TRBD1. The CDR3 covers 14 residues. J lost 7 bases, V lost 4 bases, and 10 bases had no gene match. Germline-derived CDR1 and CDR2 are ENHRY and SYGVKD.

The chain's CDR3 is CASSFRLASDEQYF. CDR3 sequence (DNA): TGTGCCAGCAGCTTCAGACTAGCGAGCGACGAGCAGTACTTC. The rearrangement uses TRBV7-3 and TRBJ2-7; 8 bases agree with TRBD2. V dropped 3 bases and J dropped 5; count of bases not matched to a gene: 6. The V gene's germline CDR1 is SGHTA and CDR2 FQGTGA. CDR3 length: 14 residues.

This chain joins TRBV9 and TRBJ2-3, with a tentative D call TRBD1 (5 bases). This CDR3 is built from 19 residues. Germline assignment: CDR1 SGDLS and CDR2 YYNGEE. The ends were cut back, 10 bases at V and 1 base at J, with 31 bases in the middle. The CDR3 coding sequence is TGTGCCGGTCTTAAGAGGAGTCTTGGTAACAGGATACGCACAGATACGCAGTATTTT. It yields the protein CAGLKRSLGNRIRTDTQYF.

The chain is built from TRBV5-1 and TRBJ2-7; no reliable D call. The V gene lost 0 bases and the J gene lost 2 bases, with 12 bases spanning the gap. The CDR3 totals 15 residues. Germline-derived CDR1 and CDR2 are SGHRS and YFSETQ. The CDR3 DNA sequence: TGCGCCAGCAGCTTGGCTGTCGGCCCCACCTACGAGCAGTACTTC. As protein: CASSLAVGPTYEQYF.

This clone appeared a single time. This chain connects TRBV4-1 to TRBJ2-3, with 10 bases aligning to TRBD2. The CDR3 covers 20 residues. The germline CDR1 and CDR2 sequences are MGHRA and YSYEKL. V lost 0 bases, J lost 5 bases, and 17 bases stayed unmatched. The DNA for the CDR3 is TGCGCCAGCAGCCAAGAAAGTTCTCGTTTGCTAGCGGGAGATTTAGATACGCAGTATTTT. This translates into CASSQESSRLLAGDLDTQYF.

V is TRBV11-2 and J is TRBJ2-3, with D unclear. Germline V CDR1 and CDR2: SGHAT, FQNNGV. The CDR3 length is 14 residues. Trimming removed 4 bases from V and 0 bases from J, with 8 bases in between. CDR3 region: CASSSRRSTDTQYF. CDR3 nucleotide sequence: TGTGCCAGCAGCTCACGACGGAGCACAGATACGCAGTATTTT.

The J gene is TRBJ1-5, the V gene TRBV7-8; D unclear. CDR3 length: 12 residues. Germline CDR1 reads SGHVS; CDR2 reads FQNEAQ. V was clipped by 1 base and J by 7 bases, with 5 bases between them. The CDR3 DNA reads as TGTGCCAGCAGCTTAGTACAACAGCCCCAGCATTTT. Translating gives CASSLVQQPQHF.

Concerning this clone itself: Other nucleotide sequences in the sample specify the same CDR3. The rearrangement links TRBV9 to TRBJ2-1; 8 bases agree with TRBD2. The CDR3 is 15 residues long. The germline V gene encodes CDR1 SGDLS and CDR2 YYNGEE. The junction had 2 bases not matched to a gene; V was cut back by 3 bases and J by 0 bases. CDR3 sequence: CASSGSGSSYNEQFF. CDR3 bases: TGTGCCAGCAGCGGAAGCGGGAGCTCCTACAATGAGCAGTTCTTC.

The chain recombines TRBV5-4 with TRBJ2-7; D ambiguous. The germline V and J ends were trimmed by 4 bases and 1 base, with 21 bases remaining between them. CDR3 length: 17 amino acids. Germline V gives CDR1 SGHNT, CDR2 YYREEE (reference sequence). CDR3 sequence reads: CASSPPPGEDLSYEQYF. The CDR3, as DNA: TGTGCCAGCAGCCCGCCGCCGGGTGAAGACCTGTCCTACGAGCAGTACTTC.